This T cell receptor (beta chain) was observed in a study of blood T cell repertoires in COVID-19. The CDR3 contains 15 residues. V lost 5 bases, J lost 4 bases, and 17 bases lay in between. Germline-derived CDR1 and CDR2 are MDHEN and SYDVKM. This clone was detected only a few times. Profiling relied on immunoSEQ multiplex PCR, and the TCRdb table lists in-frame clones only, not all of them. The sample records approximately 150,000 clones, over 80% being singletons. This sequence joins TRBV28 and TRBJ1-2, with D perhaps TRBD1 (6 bases). The sequence was collected from a woman aged 50 to 60 with acute or convalescent COVID-19. Sequenced: peripheral blood. CDR3 DNA: TGTGCCAGCAGTCCCTCGTATCGCAGGGGCTATGGCTACACCTTC. Encoded protein: CASSPSYRRGYGYTF.